The 15 T cell receptor beta chains given below trace back to one sample, sequenced in a study of blood T cell repertoires in COVID-19. The data were produced by immunoSEQ multiplex PCR, yet TCRdb's version contains in-frame clones alone and is incomplete. Here the sample spans around 60,000 clones, around four fifths being singletons. Input material: peripheral blood. These receptors originate from a man in his 70s with acute or convalescent COVID-19.

The chain is built from TRBV5-1 and TRBJ1-1, with D uncertain. CDR1 and CDR2 (germline): SGHRS, YFSETQ. The CDR3 covers 14 residues. V lost 1 base and J lost 5, with 12 bases in between. This CDR3 is CASSLFGEGTEAFF. The CDR3 DNA sequence: TGCGCCAGCAGCTTGTTCGGGGAAGGGACTGAAGCTTTCTTT.

This clone came up once. This chain uses TRBV6-5 with TRBJ2-5, with TRBD1 matching over 9 bases. The V and J ends lost 5 bases and 2 bases, in that order; junction bases with no gene match: 6. Looked up from germline, CDR1 is MNHEY and CDR2 is SVGAGI. CDR3 size: 15 residues. CDR3: CASSITGGSQETQYF. For the CDR3, the DNA is TGTGCCAGCAGTATTACAGGGGGCTCACAAGAGACCCAGTACTTC.

The chain is built from TRBV5-6 and TRBJ2-1; D possibly corresponds to TRBD2 (5 bases). There are 17 residues in the CDR3. Looked up from germline, CDR1 is SGHDT and CDR2 is YYEEEE. V was cut by 3 bases and J by 0 bases, with 16 bases left in between. This CDR3 reads CASSSTRWVLSYNEQFF. DNA of the CDR3: TGTGCCAGCAGCTCTACTAGGTGGGTGCTCTCCTACAATGAGCAGTTCTTC. Full variable domain (missing parts from reference TRBV5-6 and TRBJ2-1): DAGVTQSPTHLIKTRGQQVTLRCSPKSGHDTVSWYQQALGQGPQFIFQYYEEEERQRGNFPDRFSGHQFPNYSSELNVNALLLGDSALYLCASSSTRWVLSYNEQFFGPGTRLTVL.

The chain links TRBV6-2 or TRBV6-3 to TRBJ1-5; D ambiguous. Looked up from germline, CDR1 is MNHEY and CDR2 is SVGEGT. The CDR3 runs to 15 residues. V was cut by 0 bases and J by 1 base, with 7 bases left in between. CDR3 residues: CASSYSRRSNQPQHF. DNA for the CDR3: TGTGCCAGCAGTTACTCGAGGCGGAGCAATCAGCCCCAGCATTTT.

The chain joins TRBV10-3 to TRBJ1-5, with 11 bases identical to TRBD1. Germline CDR1 reads ENHRY; CDR2 reads SYGVKD. CDR3 length: 15 amino acids. J was trimmed by 8 bases and V by 5 bases; bases with no gene match: 8. The CDR3 region has the DNA TGTGCCATCAGTACCTCGGGACAGGGGGGAGAGCCCCAGCATTTT. It encodes CAISTSGQGGEPQHF.

The CDR3 DNA sequence: TGCGCCAGCAGCCCCCCGGCGGGACTCACAGATACGCAGTATTTT. Translation: CASSPPAGLTDTQYF. V usage is TRBV5-1 and J usage is TRBJ2-3; possible D gene TRBD2, 6 bases. Trimming removed 4 bases at V and 2 bases at J, with 14 bases between. Germline V gives CDR1 SGHRS, CDR2 YFSETQ. This CDR3 comprises 15 residues.

The chain couples TRBV6-5 to TRBJ2-2; 7 positions match TRBD2. Trimming at V came to 5 bases and at J to 2 bases, leaving 5 bases not matched to a gene. Germline-derived CDR1 and CDR2 are MNHEY and SVGAGI. CDR3 length: 15 residues. DNA for the CDR3: TGTGCCAGCAGTCTAAGCGGGATTAACACCGGGGAGCTGTTTTTT. The encoded protein is CASSLSGINTGELFF.

This clone was seen more than once but under ten times. The chain links TRBV4-1 to TRBJ1-4; possible D gene TRBD1, 5 bases. The CDR3 spans 14 residues. Between the trimmed V and J ends, which lost 0 bases and 8 bases, there was a span of 10 bases. Germline V gene lookup returns CDR1 MGHRA and CDR2 YSYEKL. CDR3: CASSQDHGGEKLFF. The CDR3 coding sequence is TGCGCCAGCAGCCAAGATCACGGGGGGGAAAAACTGTTTTTT.

V usage is TRBV27 and J usage is TRBJ2-7; 11 bases are a match to TRBD2. V lost 6 bases, J lost 3 bases, and 13 bases stayed unmatched. This CDR3 is 17 amino acids long. The germline V gene encodes CDR1 MNHEY and CDR2 SMNVEV (reference sequence). The CDR3 spells CASSRFLAGGLDYEQYF. The CDR3 coding sequence is TGTGCCAGCAGCCGATTTCTAGCGGGGGGTCTTGACTACGAGCAGTACTTC.

CDR3 bases: TGTGCCACCAGAGACAGGGAAGGTCAGCCCCAGCATTTT. Amino acid sequence: CATRDREGQPQHF. J is TRBJ1-5 and V is TRBV19, with 7 positions matching TRBD1. The CDR3 sequence is 13 residues long. J was trimmed by 6 bases and V by 10 bases; bases with no gene match: 9. Germline CDR1 is LNHDA and CDR2 is SQIVND (reference sequence).

This chain links TRBV2 with TRBJ1-2; D is undetermined. Germline loops: CDR1 SNHLY, CDR2 FYNNEI. Trimming shortened V by 3 bases and J by 7 bases, and 3 bases separated the two germline ends. This CDR3 has 10 residues. The chain's CDR3 is CASSDSGYTF. The CDR3 bases are TGTGCCAGCAGTGATAGTGGCTACACCTTC.

The chain recombines TRBV7-3 with TRBJ2-1, with 14 bases identical to TRBD2. CDR3 length equals 16 residues. CDR1 is SGHTA, CDR2 FQGTGA, per germline. The V gene end was trimmed by 5 bases and the J gene end by 7 bases; junction bases not matched to a gene: 7. This CDR3 reads CASSRTSGGPGNEQFF. In DNA form, the CDR3 reads TGTGCCAGCAGCCGGACTAGCGGGGGGCCGGGGAATGAGCAGTTCTTC.

The rearrangement joins TRBV7-2 to TRBJ1-1; D not certain. V lost 2 bases to trimming and J lost 1 base, with 11 bases between them. There are 15 residues in the CDR3. Germline values: CDR1 SGHTA, CDR2 FQGNSA. The DNA of the CDR3 is TGTGCCAGCAGCTTATGGAGCAGCCCGAACACTGAAGCTTTCTTT. Its translation: CASSLWSSPNTEAFF.

The chain has TRBV28 and TRBJ2-2; 8 nucleotides align to TRBD1. The germline gives CDR1 MDHEN, CDR2 SYDVKM. This CDR3 has 15 amino acids. With V trimmed by 3 bases and J by 6 bases, 6 bases remained unmatched. CDR3 in amino acids: CASSLIRQGSGELFF. CDR3 DNA: TGTGCCAGCAGTTTGATCCGACAGGGGTCCGGGGAGCTGTTTTTT.

The rearrangement joins TRBV9 to TRBJ1-3, with a tentative D call TRBD1 (6 bases). V was cut by 5 bases and J by 3 bases, with 27 bases left in between. The CDR3 loop spans 19 amino acids. Germline loops: CDR1 SGDLS, CDR2 YYNGEE. The CDR3, as DNA: TGTGCCAGCAGTGGGGACACTCTTCCCCCCCACCGCTTTGGAAACACCATATATTTT. Amino acids: CASSGDTLPPHRFGNTIYF.